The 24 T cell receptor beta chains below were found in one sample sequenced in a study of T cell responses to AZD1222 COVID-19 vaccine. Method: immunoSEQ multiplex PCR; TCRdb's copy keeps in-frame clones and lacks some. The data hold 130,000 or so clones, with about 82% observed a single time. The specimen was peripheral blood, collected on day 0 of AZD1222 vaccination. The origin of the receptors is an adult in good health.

The CDR3 region is CASSLGPQETQYF. Written as DNA, the CDR3 is TGTGCCAGCAGCTTAGGGCCTCAAGAGACCCAGTACTTC. The rearrangement links TRBV11-2 to TRBJ2-5; D is undetermined. This CDR3 contains 13 residues. The V end lost 1 base, the J end lost 2 bases, and 5 bases lay between the germline ends. Germline CDR1 and CDR2: SGHAT and FQNNGV.

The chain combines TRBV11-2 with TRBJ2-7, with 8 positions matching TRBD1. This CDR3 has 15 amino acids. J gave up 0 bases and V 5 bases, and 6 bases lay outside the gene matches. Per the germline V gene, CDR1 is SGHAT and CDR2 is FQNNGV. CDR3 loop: CASSPGTGASYEQYF. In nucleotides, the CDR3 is TGTGCCAGCAGCCCCGGGACAGGCGCCTCCTACGAGCAGTACTTC.

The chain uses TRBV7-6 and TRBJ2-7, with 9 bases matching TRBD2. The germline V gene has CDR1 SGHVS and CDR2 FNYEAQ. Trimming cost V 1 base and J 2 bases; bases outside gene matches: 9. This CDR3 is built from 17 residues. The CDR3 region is CASSLVPSGKTTYEQYF. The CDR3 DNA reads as TGTGCCAGCAGCTTAGTGCCTAGCGGGAAAACTACCTACGAGCAGTACTTC.

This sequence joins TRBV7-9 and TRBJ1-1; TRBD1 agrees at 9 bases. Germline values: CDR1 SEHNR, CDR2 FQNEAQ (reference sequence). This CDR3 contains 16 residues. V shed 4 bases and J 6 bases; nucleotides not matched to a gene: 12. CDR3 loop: CASSSTHRGLTAEAFF. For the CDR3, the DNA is TGTGCCAGCAGCTCCACCCACAGGGGGCTAACCGCTGAAGCTTTCTTT.

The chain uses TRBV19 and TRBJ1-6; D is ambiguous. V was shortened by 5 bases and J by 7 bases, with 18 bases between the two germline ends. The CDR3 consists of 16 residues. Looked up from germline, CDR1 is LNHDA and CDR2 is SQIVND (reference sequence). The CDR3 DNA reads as TGTGCCAGTAGTCCCTCTCCCGGGCGGATGAATTCACCCCTCCACTTT. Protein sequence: CASSPSPGRMNSPLHF.

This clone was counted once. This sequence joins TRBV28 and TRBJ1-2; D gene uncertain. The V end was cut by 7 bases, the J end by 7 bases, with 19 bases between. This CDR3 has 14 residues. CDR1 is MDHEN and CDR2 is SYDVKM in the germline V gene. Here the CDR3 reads CASKNSLRLGGYTF. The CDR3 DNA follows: TGTGCCAGCAAAAACTCCCTAAGGCTGGGTGGCTACACCTTC.

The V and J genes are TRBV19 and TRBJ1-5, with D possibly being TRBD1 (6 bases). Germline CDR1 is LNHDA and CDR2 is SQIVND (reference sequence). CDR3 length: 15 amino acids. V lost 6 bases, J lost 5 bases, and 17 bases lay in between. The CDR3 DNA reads TGTGCCAGTAGGTCCGGGACATCATCCGATCAGCCCCAGCATTTT. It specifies CASRSGTSSDQPQHF.

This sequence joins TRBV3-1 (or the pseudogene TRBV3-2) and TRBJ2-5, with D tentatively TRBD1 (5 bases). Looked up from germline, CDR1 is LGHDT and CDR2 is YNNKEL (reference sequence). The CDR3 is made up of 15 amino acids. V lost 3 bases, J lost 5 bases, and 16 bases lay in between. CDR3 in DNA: TGTGCCAGCAGCCAGAGTTGGGGCGAACAGGAGACCCAGTACTTC. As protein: CASSQSWGEQETQYF.

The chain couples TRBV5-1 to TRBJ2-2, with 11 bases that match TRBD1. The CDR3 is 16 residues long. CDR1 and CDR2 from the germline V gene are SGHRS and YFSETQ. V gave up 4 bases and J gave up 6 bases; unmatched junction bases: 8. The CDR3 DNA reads TGCGCCAGCAGCCGTGGACAGGGGGCGCCGGCCGGGGAGCTGTTTTTT. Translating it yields CASSRGQGAPAGELFF.

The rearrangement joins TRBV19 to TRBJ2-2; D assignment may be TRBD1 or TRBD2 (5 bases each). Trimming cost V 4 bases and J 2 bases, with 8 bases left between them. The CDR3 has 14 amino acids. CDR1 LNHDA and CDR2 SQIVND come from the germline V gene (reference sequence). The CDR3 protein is CASSRDLNTGELFF. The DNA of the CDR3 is TGTGCCAGTAGTAGGGACCTCAACACCGGGGAGCTGTTTTTT.

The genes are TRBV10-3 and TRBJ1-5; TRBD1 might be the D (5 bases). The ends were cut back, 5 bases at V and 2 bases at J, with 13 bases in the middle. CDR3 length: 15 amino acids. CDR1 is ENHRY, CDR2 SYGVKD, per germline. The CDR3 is CAISQRGSGNQPQHF. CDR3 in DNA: TGTGCCATCAGTCAGCGGGGGTCTGGCAATCAGCCCCAGCATTTT.

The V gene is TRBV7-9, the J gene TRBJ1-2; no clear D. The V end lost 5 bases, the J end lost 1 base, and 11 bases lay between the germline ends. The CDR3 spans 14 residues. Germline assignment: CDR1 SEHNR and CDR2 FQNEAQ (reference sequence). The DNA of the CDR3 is TGTGCCAGCAGCGATAACGGACGTAACTATGGCTACACCTTC. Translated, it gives CASSDNGRNYGYTF.

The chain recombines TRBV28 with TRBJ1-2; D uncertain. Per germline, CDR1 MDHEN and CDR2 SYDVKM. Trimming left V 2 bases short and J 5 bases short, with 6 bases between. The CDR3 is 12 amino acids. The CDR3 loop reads CASSLKGYGYTF. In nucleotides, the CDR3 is TGTGCCAGCAGTTTAAAGGGATATGGCTACACCTTC.

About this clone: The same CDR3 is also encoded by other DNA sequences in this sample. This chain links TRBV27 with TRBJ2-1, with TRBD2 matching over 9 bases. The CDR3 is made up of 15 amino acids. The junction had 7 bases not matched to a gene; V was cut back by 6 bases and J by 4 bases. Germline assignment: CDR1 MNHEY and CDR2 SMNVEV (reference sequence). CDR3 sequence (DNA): TGTGCCAGCAGCTCTAGCGGGATCCTGTACAATGAGCAGTTCTTC. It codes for CASSSSGILYNEQFF.

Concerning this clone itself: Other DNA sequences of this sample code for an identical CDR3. CDR3 coding DNA: TGTGCCAGCAGCCAAGATGGTCAGGGTGACGGCTACACCTTC. Its protein product is CASSQDGQGDGYTF. The gene calls are TRBV3-1 (or the pseudogene TRBV3-2) and TRBJ1-2; D is possibly TRBD1 (5 bases). Germline CDR1 LGHDT, CDR2 YNNKEL (reference sequence). The CDR3 spans 14 residues. V lost 0 bases and J 8 bases, leaving 13 bases between the germline ends.

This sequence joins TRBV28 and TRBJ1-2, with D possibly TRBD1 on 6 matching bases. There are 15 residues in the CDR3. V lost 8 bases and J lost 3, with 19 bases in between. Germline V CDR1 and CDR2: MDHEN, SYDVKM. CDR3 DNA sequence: TGTGCCAGCTGGGGGCCGGACGAATTTGACTATGGCTACACCTTC. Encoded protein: CASWGPDEFDYGYTF.

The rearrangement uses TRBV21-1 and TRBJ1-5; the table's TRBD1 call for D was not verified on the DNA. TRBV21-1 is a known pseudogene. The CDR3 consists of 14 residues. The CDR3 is CARGGDNRSQPQHF. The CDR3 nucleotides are TGTGCCAGAGGGGGCGATAATCGTAGTCAGCCCCAGCATTTT.

The CDR3 DNA follows: TGTGCCAGCAGCTTTAAAGGGGGCGGAAACACCATATATTTT. Its protein is CASSFKGGGNTIYF. The gene calls are TRBV5-4 and TRBJ1-3; 7 bases fit TRBD1. This CDR3 is built from 14 residues. J was trimmed by 4 bases and V by 2 bases; bases with no gene match: 3. Germline V gene sequence: CDR1 SGHNT, CDR2 YYREEE (reference sequence).

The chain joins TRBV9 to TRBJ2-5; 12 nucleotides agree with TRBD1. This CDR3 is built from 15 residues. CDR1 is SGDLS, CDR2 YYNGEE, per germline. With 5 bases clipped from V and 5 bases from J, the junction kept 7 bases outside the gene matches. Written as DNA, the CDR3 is TGTGCCAGCAGGCCGGGACAGGGGGCCGCGGAGACCCAGTACTTC. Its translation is CASRPGQGAAETQYF.

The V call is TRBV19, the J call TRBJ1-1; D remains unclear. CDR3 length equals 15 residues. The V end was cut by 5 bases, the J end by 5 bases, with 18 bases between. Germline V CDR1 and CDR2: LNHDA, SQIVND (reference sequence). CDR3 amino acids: CASSPPRLLPTEAFF. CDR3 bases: TGTGCCAGTAGTCCACCCAGGCTTCTCCCAACTGAAGCTTTCTTT.

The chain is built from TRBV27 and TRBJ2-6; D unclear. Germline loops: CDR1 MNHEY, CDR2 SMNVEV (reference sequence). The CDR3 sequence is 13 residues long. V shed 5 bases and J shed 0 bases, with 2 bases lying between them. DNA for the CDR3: TGTGCCAGCAGTATCTCTGGGGCCAACGTCCTGACTTTC. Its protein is CASSISGANVLTF. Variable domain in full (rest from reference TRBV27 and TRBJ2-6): EAQVTQNPRYLITVTGKKLTVTCSQNMNHEYMSWYRQDPGLGLRQIYYSMNVEVTDKGDVPEGYKVSRKEKRNFPLILESPSPNQTSLYFCASSISGANVLTFGAGSRLTVL.

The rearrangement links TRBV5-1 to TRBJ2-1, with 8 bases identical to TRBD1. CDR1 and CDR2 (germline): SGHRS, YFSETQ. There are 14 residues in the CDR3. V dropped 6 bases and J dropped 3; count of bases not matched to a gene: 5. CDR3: CASTLGQGYNEQFF. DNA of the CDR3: TGCGCCAGCACCCTCGGACAGGGCTACAATGAGCAGTTCTTC.

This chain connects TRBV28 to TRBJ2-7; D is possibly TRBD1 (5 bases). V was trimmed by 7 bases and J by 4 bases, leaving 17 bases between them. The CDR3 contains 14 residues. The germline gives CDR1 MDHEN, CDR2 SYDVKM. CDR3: CASTSGQVVYEQYF. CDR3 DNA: TGTGCCAGCACTTCAGGGCAGGTTGTGTACGAGCAGTACTTC.

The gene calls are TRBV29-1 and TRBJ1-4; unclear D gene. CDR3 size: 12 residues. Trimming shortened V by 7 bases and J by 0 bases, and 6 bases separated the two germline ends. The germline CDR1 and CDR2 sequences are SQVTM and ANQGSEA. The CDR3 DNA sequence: TGCAGCGGCCAATCAACTAATGAAAAACTGTTTTTT. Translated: CSGQSTNEKLFF.